The TCR beta chain described here comes from a study of cytomegalovirus exposure and HLA in healthy donors. Notes on the study in general: In a later analysis, compared with equally common non-associated chains, HLA-associated beta chains were more expanded. Sequencing depth across donors, presence/absence analyses assumed, was roughly uniform.

The primer mix had 60 Vbeta and 13 Jbeta primers. Original data processing: In a later analysis, 8.5 million to 14 million of 65 million to 90 million unique beta chains occurred in at least two donors. Assay: immunoSEQ multiplex PCR; the TCRdb copy retains only in-frame clones and omits some. The D gene and trimming were derived from the DNA, and the V and J assignments and clone size from that table. The table lists around 140,000 clones, more than 70% of them singletons. Per the germline V gene, CDR1 is SGHTA and CDR2 is FQGNSA. The V segment lost 2 bases and the J segment 7 bases; nucleotides outside the gene matches: 8. The CDR3 totals 15 residues. This clone turned up a few times. The antigen remains unidentified.

This receptor was identified in a male donor in good health and CMV-seronegative. The sample consisted of PBMCs. The V call is TRBV7-2, the J call TRBJ2-1; 7 bases are a match to TRBD1. CDR3 DNA sequence: TGTGCCAGCAGCTTAAAACAGGGGATGTGGAATGAGCAGTTCTTC. This translates into CASSLKQGMWNEQFF.